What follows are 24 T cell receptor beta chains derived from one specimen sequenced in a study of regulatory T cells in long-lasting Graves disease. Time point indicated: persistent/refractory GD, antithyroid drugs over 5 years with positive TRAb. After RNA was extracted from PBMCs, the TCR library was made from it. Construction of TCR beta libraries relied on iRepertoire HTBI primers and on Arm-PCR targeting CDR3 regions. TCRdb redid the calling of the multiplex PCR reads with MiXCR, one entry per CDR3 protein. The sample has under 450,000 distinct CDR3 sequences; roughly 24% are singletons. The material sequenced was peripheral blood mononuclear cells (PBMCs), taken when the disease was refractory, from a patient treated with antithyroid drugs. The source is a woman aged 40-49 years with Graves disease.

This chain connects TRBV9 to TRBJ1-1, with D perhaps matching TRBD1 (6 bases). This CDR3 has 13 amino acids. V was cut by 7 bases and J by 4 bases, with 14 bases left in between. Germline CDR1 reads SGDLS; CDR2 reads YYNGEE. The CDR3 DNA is TGTGCCAGCGGCGGACAGACTGGCACTGAAGCTTTCTTT. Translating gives CASGGQTGTEAFF.

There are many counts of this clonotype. CDR3 residues: CASSHLSMNTEAFF. In nucleotides, the CDR3 is TGTGCCAGCAGCCATTTATCGATGAACACTGAAGCTTTCTTT. This chain connects TRBV3-1 to TRBJ1-1; D is undetermined. Trimming took 3 bases from V and 0 from J, leaving 8 bases between them. The CDR3 totals 14 residues. Germline loops: CDR1 LGHDT, CDR2 YNNKEL (reference sequence).

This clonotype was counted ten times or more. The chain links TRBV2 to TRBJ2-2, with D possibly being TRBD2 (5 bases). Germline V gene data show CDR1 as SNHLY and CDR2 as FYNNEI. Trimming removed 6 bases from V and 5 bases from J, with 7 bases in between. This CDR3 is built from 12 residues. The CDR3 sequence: CASSRRTGELFF. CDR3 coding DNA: TGTGCCAGCAGCAGGAGGACCGGGGAGCTGTTTTTT.

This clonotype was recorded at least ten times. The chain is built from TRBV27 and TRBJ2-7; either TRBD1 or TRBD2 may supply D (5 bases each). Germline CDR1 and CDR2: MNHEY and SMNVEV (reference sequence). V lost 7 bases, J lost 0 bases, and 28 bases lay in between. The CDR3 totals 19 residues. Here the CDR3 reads CASTHKGRGGPFNSYEQYF. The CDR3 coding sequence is TGTGCCAGCACCCATAAGGGGCGTGGGGGACCTTTTAACTCCTACGAGCAGTACTTC.

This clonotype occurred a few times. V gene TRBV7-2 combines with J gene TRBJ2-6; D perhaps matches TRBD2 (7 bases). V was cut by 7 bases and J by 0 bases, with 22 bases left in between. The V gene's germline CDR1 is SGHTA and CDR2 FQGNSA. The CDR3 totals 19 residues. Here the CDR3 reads CASTSPGGSVSSGANVLTF. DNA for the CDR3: TGTGCCAGCACCTCCCCGGGGGGCAGTGTTAGCTCTGGGGCCAACGTCCTGACTTTC.

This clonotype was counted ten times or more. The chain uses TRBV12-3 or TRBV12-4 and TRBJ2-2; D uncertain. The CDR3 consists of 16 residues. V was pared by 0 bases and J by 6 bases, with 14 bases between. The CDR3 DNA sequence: TGTGCCAGCAGTTTAGCCGTCAACATCATCGCCGGGGAGCTGTTTTTT. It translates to CASSLAVNIIAGELFF.

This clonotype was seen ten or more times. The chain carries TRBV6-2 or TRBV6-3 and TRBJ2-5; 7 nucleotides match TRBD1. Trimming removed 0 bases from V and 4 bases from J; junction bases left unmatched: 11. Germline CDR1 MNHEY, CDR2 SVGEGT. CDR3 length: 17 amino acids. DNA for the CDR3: TGTGCCAGCAGTTACTCGAGGGACAGTCTAAGCCCAGAGACCCAGTACTTC. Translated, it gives CASSYSRDSLSPETQYF.

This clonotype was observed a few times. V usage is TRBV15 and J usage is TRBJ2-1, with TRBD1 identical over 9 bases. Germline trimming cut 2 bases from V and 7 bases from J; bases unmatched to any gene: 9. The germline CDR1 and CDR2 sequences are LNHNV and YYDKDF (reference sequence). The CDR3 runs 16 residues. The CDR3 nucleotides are TGTGCCACCAGCAGACCCACAGGGGGCTCTAGGAATGAGCAGTTCTTC. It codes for CATSRPTGGSRNEQFF.

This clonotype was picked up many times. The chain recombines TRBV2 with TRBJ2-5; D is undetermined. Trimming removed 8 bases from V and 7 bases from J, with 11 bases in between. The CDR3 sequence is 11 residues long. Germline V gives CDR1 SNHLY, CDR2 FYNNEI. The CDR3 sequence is CASSSIRTQYF. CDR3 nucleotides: TGTGCCAGCTCCTCGATCCGGACCCAGTACTTC.

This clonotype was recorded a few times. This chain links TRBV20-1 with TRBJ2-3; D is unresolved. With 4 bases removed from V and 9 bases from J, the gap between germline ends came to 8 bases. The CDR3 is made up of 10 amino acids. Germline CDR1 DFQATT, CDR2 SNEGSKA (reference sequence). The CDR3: CSAIHETQYF. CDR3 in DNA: TGCAGTGCTATCCACGAGACGCAGTATTTT.

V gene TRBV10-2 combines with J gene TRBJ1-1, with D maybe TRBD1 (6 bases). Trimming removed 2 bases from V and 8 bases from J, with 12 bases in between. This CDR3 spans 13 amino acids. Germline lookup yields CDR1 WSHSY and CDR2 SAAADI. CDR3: CASSETGSSEAFF. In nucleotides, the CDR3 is TGCGCCAGCAGTGAGACAGGGAGTAGCGAAGCTTTCTTT.

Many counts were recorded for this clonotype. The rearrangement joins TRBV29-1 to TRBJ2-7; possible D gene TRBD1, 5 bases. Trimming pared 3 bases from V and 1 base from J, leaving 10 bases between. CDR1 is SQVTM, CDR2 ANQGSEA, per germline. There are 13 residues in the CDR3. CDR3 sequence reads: CSVDDSSSYEQYF. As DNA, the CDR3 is TGCAGCGTTGACGACAGTAGTTCCTACGAGCAGTACTTC.

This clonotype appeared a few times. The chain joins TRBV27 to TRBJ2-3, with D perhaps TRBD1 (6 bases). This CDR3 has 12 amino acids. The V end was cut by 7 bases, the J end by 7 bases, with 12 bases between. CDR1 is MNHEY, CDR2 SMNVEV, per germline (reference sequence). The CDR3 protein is CASTSTGHTQYF. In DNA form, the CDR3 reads TGTGCCAGCACCTCGACAGGTCATACGCAGTATTTT.

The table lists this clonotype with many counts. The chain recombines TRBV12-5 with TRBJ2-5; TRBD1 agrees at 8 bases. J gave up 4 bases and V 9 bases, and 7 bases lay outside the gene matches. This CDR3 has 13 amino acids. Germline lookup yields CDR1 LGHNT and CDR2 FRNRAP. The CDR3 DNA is TGTGCTAGCTCAACCGGGACAGGAGAGACCCAGTACTTC. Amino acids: CASSTGTGETQYF.

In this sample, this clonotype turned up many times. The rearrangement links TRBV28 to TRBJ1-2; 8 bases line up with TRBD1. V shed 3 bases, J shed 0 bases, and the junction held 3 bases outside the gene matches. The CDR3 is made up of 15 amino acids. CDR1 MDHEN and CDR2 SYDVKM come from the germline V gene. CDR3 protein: CASSFGQGTNYGYTF. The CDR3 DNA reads TGTGCCAGCAGTTTCGGACAGGGCACTAACTATGGCTACACCTTC.

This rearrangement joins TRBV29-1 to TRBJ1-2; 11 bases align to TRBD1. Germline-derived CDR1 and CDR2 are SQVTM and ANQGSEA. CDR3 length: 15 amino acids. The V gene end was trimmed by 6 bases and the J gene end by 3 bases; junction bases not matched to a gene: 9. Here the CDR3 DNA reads TGCAGCGTAGATGTCGGGACAGGGGGGCACTATGGCTACACCTTC. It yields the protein CSVDVGTGGHYGYTF.

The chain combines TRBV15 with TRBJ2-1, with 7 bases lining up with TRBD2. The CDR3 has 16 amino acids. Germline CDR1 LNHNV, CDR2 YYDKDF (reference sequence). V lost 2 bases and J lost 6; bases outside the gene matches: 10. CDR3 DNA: TGTGCCACCAGCAGACACTTAGCGGGCTCCGCCAATGAGCAGTTCTTC. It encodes CATSRHLAGSANEQFF.

In DNA form, the CDR3 reads TGTGCCAGCAGCTTAAGTGGGGCCCTCGGCGAGCAGTACTTC. Protein: CASSLSGALGEQYF. The gene calls are TRBV7-6 and TRBJ2-7; a weak D match, TRBD1 (5 bases). The CDR3 sequence is 14 residues long. The germline V gene has CDR1 SGHVS and CDR2 FNYEAQ. V was clipped by 2 bases and J by 6 bases, with 14 bases between them.

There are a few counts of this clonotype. CDR3 protein: CASSVGTSTEQYF. CDR3 in DNA: TGTGCCAGTAGTGTCGGGACTAGCACCGAGCAGTACTTC. This chain joins TRBV19 and TRBJ2-7; 9 bases fit TRBD2. The CDR3 is made up of 13 amino acids. Germline values: CDR1 LNHDA, CDR2 SQIVND (reference sequence). V was pared by 5 bases and J by 6 bases, with 5 bases of the junction left unmatched.

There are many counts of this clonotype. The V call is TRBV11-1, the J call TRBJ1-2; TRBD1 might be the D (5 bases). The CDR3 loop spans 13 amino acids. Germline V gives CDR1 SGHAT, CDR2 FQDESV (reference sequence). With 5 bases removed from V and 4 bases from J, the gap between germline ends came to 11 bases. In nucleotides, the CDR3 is TGTGCCAGCAGCGCCGGGACCGCCTATGGCTACACCTTC. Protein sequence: CASSAGTAYGYTF.

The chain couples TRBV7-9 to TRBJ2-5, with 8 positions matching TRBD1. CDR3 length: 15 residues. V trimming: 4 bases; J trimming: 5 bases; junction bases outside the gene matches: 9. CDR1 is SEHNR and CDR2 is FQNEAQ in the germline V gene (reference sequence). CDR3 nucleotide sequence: TGTGCCAGCAGCTCGAGGGGACAGGCCTGGGAGACCCAGTACTTC. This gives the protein CASSSRGQAWETQYF.

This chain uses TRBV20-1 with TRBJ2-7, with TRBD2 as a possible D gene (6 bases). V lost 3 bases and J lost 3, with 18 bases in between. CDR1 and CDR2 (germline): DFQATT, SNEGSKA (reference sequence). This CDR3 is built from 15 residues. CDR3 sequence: CSASWSLKGLYEQYF. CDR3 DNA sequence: TGCAGTGCTAGCTGGTCCCTAAAGGGACTCTACGAGCAGTACTTC.

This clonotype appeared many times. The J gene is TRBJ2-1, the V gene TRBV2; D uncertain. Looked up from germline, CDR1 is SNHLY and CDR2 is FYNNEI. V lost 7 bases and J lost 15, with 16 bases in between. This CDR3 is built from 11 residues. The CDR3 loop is CASIGEVMWFF. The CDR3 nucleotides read TGTGCCAGCATCGGCGAGGTCATGTGGTTCTTC.

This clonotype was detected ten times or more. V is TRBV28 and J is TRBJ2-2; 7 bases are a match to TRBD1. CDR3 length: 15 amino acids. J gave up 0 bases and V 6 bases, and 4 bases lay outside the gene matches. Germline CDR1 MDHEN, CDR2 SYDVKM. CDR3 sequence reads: CASRGGTANTGELFF. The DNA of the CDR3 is TGTGCCAGCAGGGGTGGGACAGCGAACACCGGGGAGCTGTTTTTT.